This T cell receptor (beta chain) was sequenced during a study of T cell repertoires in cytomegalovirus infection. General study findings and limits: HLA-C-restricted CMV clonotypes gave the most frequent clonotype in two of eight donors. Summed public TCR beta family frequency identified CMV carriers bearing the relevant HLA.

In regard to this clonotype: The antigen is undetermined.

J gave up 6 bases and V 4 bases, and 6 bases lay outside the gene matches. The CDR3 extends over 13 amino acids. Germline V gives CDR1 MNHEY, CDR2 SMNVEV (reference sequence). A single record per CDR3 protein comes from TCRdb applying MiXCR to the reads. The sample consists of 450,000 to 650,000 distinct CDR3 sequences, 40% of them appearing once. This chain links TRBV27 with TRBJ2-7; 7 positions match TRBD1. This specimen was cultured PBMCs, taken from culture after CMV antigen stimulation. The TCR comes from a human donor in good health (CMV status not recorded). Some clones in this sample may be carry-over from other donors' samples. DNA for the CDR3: TGTGCCAGCAGTTCGTACAGGGGTTCCGAGCAGTACTTC. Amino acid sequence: CASSSYRGSEQYF.